The 8 T cell receptor beta chains below all came from one sample that was sequenced in a study of T cell repertoires in cytomegalovirus infection. TCRdb re-called the reads with MiXCR, one entry per CDR3 protein. The sample yields some 110,000 distinct CDR3 sequences, over 9.5% seen once. Antigen specificity for these receptors is unknown. Sequences were obtained from PBMCs, sequenced either directly or after in vitro stimulation (not recorded which). Receptors originate from a human donor in good health (CMV status not recorded). Some clones in this sample may be carry-over from other donors' samples.

This clonotype was observed at least ten times. The chain employs TRBV14 and TRBJ2-2; D possibly corresponds to TRBD2 (5 bases). Germline V lookup: CDR1 SGHDN, CDR2 FVKESK. The length of the CDR3 is 16 residues. V was cut by 4 bases and J by 7 bases, with 19 bases left in between. CDR3 sequence: CASSPLRSLGDGELFF. CDR3 sequence (DNA): TGTGCCAGCAGCCCTCTAAGATCTCTGGGAGACGGGGAGCTGTTTTTT.

The chain combines TRBV6-2 or TRBV6-3 with TRBJ1-2, with D unclear. V was cut by 8 bases and J by 2 bases, with 6 bases left in between. This CDR3 has 11 residues. The germline V gene has CDR1 MNHEY and CDR2 SVGEGT. The CDR3 DNA sequence: TGTGCCAGCTCAAGGAACTATGGCTACACCTTC. Amino acids: CASSRNYGYTF.

This clonotype was seen many times. The V and J genes are TRBV19 and TRBJ2-1, with D possibly matching TRBD2 (6 bases). There are 14 residues in the CDR3. Germline CDR1 and CDR2: LNHDA and SQIVND (reference sequence). The V and J ends lost 9 bases and 7 bases respectively, with 19 bases between them. This CDR3 reads CASSVSGGWNEQFF. In DNA, the CDR3 is TGTGCCAGCAGCGTCAGTGGGGGGTGGAATGAGCAGTTCTTC.

The V and J genes are TRBV6-6 and TRBJ2-3, with unresolved D. The CDR3 spans 15 residues. V was shortened by 11 bases and J by 2 bases, with 20 bases between the two germline ends. Germline CDR1 reads MNHNY; CDR2 reads SVGAGI (reference sequence). The CDR3 protein is CAGPPLAEITDTQYF. DNA of the CDR3: TGTGCCGGCCCACCCCTGGCGGAGATCACAGATACGCAGTATTTT.

This clonotype was seen ten or more times. The V and J genes are TRBV28 and TRBJ2-3; 9 bases are a match to TRBD1. Germline-derived CDR1 and CDR2 are MDHEN and SYDVKM. V trimming: 3 bases; J trimming: 5 bases; junction bases outside the gene matches: 15. The CDR3 covers 18 residues. The chain's CDR3 is CASSFDSRTGASQDTQYF. CDR3 nucleotide sequence: TGTGCCAGCAGTTTCGATTCAAGGACAGGGGCGAGCCAAGATACGCAGTATTTT.

The J gene is TRBJ1-1, the V gene TRBV19; D remains unclear. This CDR3 spans 15 amino acids. The V and J ends lost 3 bases and 2 bases respectively, with 13 bases between them. From germline, CDR1 is LNHDA and CDR2 SQIVND (reference sequence). This CDR3 reads CASSITSFGNTEAFF. In nucleotides, the CDR3 is TGTGCCAGTAGTATTACCAGTTTCGGTAACACTGAAGCTTTCTTT.

The V and J genes are TRBV4-1 and TRBJ1-1; maybe TRBD1 (5 bases). V shed 5 bases and J shed 0 bases, with 13 bases lying between them. The CDR3 runs 15 residues. The germline gives CDR1 MGHRA, CDR2 YSYEKL. CDR3 bases: TGCGCCAGCAGCGCCCCGGGACGGCTGAACACTGAAGCTTTCTTT. Translating gives CASSAPGRLNTEAFF.

This clonotype was picked up many times. This chain joins TRBV7-8 and TRBJ2-7, with D perhaps being TRBD1 or TRBD2 (6 bases each). The germline V gene has CDR1 SGHVS and CDR2 FQNEAQ. The V and J ends lost 5 bases and 7 bases respectively, with 12 bases between them. CDR3 length: 12 amino acids. In DNA form, the CDR3 reads TGTGCCAGCAGCGTTCGGGGGCATGAGCAGTACGTC. Translated: CASSVRGHEQYV.